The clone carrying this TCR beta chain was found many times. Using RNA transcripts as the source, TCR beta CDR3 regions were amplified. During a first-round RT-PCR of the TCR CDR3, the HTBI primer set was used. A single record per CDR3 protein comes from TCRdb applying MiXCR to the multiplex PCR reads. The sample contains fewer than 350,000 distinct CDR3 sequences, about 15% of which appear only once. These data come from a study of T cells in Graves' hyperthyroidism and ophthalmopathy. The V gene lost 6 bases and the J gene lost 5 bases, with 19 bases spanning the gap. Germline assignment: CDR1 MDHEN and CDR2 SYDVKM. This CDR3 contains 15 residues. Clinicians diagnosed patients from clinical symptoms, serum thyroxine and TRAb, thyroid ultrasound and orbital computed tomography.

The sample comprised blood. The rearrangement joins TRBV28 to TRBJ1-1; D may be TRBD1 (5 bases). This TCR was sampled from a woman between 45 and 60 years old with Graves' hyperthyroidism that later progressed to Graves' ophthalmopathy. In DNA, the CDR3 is TGTGCCAGCAGCACTCGCCGGGGCCTGAGGACTGAAGCTTTCTTT. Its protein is CASSTRRGLRTEAFF.